At least ten counts were recorded for the clone carrying this T cell receptor beta chain. Its antigen is currently unknown. The sample originates from a study of identical twins. General study points: Fewer insertions marked abundant cord blood beta clonotypes; young adult naive trended weakly, memory not at all. Models underestimated out-of-frame TCR alpha sharing in monozygotic twins. The study drew conclusions from cross-sectional statistical analysis, not from following the same donors.

TCRdb reprocessed the 5' RACE reads with MiXCR, giving one entry per CDR3 protein. The table shows around 510,000 distinct CDR3 sequences, with approximately 14% occurring only once. CDR1 is SEHNR, CDR2 FQNEAQ, per germline (reference sequence). Between the trimmed V and J ends, which lost 5 bases and 1 base, there was a span of 8 bases. This CDR3 has 13 residues. This sample also belongs to another study, concerning yellow fever vaccine responses in identical twins. From that second work: Twins' vaccine T cell responses reportedly seemed partly convergent and partly personalized.

The gene calls are TRBV7-9 and TRBJ1-1; a possible D gene is TRBD1 (6 bases). The material sequenced was CD4+ T cells sorted from blood. This sequence was found in a woman between 18 and 29 years old in good health. CDR3 coding DNA: TGTGCCAGCAGCAAACAGGGGAACACTGAAGCTTTCTTT. Translated, it gives CASSKQGNTEAFF.